This T cell receptor beta chain was recorded in a study of blood T cells in healthy people across ages. This clonotype was seen repeatedly, ten times or more. It was with a sample-barcoded 5' primer and a J-beta primer mix that a second PCR of roughly 7 to 11 cycles was run. TCRdb used MiXCR to reprocess the 5' RACE reads, holding one entry per CDR3 protein. The top ten hold 18% of the sample, which has 790,000 or so distinct CDR3 sequences, about half seen once. The TCR was taken from a man at least 80 years old in good health. The sequenced sample consisted of blood.

The CDR3 DNA reads as TGCGCCAGCAGCGGGACAGGGTCCGGGAAAGAGACCCAGTACTTC. This sequence encodes CASSGTGSGKETQYF. The chain uses TRBV5-1 and TRBJ2-5; 9 bases agree with TRBD1. CDR3 size: 15 residues. Unmatched junction bases numbered 7, after V lost 4 bases and J lost 3 bases. Germline V CDR1 and CDR2: SGHRS, YFSETQ.